Following are 22 T cell receptor beta chains from one sample sequenced in a study of persistence of HIV-infected CD4 T cells. These receptors lack a known antigen. An overlapping HIV-1 Gag peptide pool stimulated these cells at about 1 ug/peptide/mL. CD40L/CD69 double-negative CD45RO-high memory CD4+ T cells were collected. This was the immunoSEQ version 4 assay in survey mode. The method was immunoSEQ multiplex PCR; TCRdb's version includes in-frame clones alone and lacks a portion of them. The sample has around 60,000 clones, about 69% seen once. The source material was CD4+ T cells sorted from PBMCs after approximately 19-hour stimulation, sampled from a patient who received antiretroviral therapy. These receptors were collected from an adult man with HIV who was CMV-seropositive.

This rearrangement joins TRBV20-1 to TRBJ1-2, with 12 bases identical to TRBD1. This CDR3 is 17 amino acids long. V lost 3 bases to trimming and J lost 0 bases; unmatched junction nucleotides: 8. Germline CDR1 DFQATT, CDR2 SNEGSKA (reference sequence). As DNA, the CDR3 is TGCAGTGCTAGTACCCGGGACAGGGGGCCCTCTAACTATGGCTACACCTTC. Amino acids: CSASTRDRGPSNYGYTF.

The chain joins TRBV19 to TRBJ2-7; the match to TRBD1 covers 12 bases. Losses at the gene ends were 6 bases for V and 3 bases for J; bases not matched to a gene: 12. The length of the CDR3 is 17 residues. The germline gives CDR1 LNHDA, CDR2 SQIVND (reference sequence). The CDR3 nucleotides are TGTGCCAGTAGCGTCCGGGACAGGGGGCCTCCTATCTACGAGCAGTACTTC. Its translation is CASSVRDRGPPIYEQYF.

This rearrangement joins TRBV2 to TRBJ1-5; D ambiguous. There are 14 residues in the CDR3. V shed 1 base and J shed 4 bases, with 8 bases lying between them. Germline CDR1 and CDR2: SNHLY and FYNNEI. Here the CDR3 DNA reads TGTGCCAGCAGTGAAGAGGGCTTGAATCAGCCCCAGCATTTT. Its protein is CASSEEGLNQPQHF.

The chain recombines TRBV19 with TRBJ2-7; TRBD1 matches at 10 bases. This CDR3 region has 15 residues. J gave up 2 bases and V 4 bases, and 5 bases lay outside the gene matches. CDR1 and CDR2 (germline): LNHDA, SQIVND (reference sequence). CDR3 in DNA: TGTGCCAGTAGTAGGTCCGGACAGGGGGCCTACGAGCAGTACTTC. Its protein is CASSRSGQGAYEQYF.

V usage is TRBV6-5 and J usage is TRBJ1-2, with D tentatively TRBD1 (5 bases). Germline V gives CDR1 MNHEY, CDR2 SVGAGI. The CDR3 runs to 15 residues. V lost 0 bases, J lost 8 bases, and 16 bases lay in between. CDR3 in amino acids: CASSYSRGDRSGYTF. The CDR3, as DNA: TGTGCCAGCAGTTACTCACGGGGGGATCGGAGCGGCTACACCTTC.

This chain connects TRBV10-1 to TRBJ1-4, with 11 bases identical to TRBD1. CDR3 size: 18 residues. Germline CDR1 WNHNN, CDR2 SYGVQD (reference sequence). After removal of 4 bases from V and 0 bases from J, the junction contained 7 bases not matched to a gene. The CDR3 DNA sequence: TGCGCCAGCAGTGCAGGACAGGGGGCACCCGCAACTAATGAAAAACTGTTTTTT. This gives the protein CASSAGQGAPATNEKLFF.

The V call is TRBV7-3, the J call TRBJ2-6; D is undetermined. Looked up from germline, CDR1 is SGHTA and CDR2 is FQGTGA. V was cut by 8 bases and J by 0 bases, with 5 bases left in between. The CDR3 length is 13 residues. The CDR3 DNA reads as TGTGCCAGCGGGCGCTCTGGGGCCAACGTCCTGACTTTC. This gives the protein CASGRSGANVLTF.

The chain uses TRBV6-5 and TRBJ1-2, with 8 bases lining up with TRBD1. The ends lost 10 bases at V and 1 base at J; junction bases unmatched: 5. Germline V gene sequence: CDR1 MNHEY, CDR2 SVGAGI. This CDR3 comprises 13 residues. CDR3 bases: TGTGCCACCAGGACAGGGAATAACTATGGCTACACCTTC. This sequence encodes CATRTGNNYGYTF.

The V gene is TRBV21-1, the J gene TRBJ2-7. TRBV21-1 is reported as a pseudogene. The CDR3 covers 13 residues. CDR3 in amino acids: CASSRDLPYEQYF. The CDR3 coding sequence is TGTGCCAGCAGCAGGGACCTACCCTACGAGCAGTACTTC.

The CDR3 is CASSLTGGNPEAFF. Here the CDR3 DNA reads TGTGCCAGTAGTCTGACAGGGGGCAACCCTGAAGCTTTCTTT. The V and J genes are TRBV19 and TRBJ1-1, with 10 bases lining up with TRBD1. Germline V gene lookup returns CDR1 LNHDA and CDR2 SQIVND (reference sequence). There are 14 residues in the CDR3. The trim removed 5 bases at V and 6 bases at J, leaving 6 bases unmatched. The whole variable domain, remainder taken from reference TRBV19 and TRBJ1-1, is DGGITQSPKYLFRKEGQNVTLSCEQNLNHDAMYWYRQDPGQGLRLIYYSQIVNDFQKGDIAEGYSVSREKKESFPLTVTSAQKNPTAFYLCASSLTGGNPEAFFGQGTRLTVV.

The chain joins TRBV5-4 to TRBJ2-2, with TRBD1 identical over 7 bases. CDR1 and CDR2 (germline): SGHNT, YYREEE (reference sequence). Trimming cost V 4 bases and J 6 bases; bases outside gene matches: 9. The CDR3 is made up of 15 amino acids. Here the CDR3 DNA reads TGTGCCAGCAGCCGGGGACAGATGGGCCCCGGGGAGCTGTTTTTT. Translation: CASSRGQMGPGELFF.

The chain links TRBV5-1 to TRBJ2-7; D is possibly TRBD2 (7 bases). CDR1 is SGHRS and CDR2 is YFSETQ in the germline V gene. The V end lost 0 bases, the J end lost 2 bases, and 9 bases lay between the germline ends. CDR3 length equals 14 residues. The CDR3 reads CASSLGEGAYEQYF. The DNA of the CDR3 is TGCGCCAGCAGCTTGGGGGAGGGGGCCTACGAGCAGTACTTC.

The DNA for the CDR3 is TGTGCCAGCAGTGAAGGTGGCAGAGTGAACACTGAAGCTTTCTTT. This gives the protein CASSEGGRVNTEAFF. The chain has TRBV25-1 and TRBJ1-1; D is ambiguous. Trimming removed 2 bases from V and 0 bases from J, with 10 bases in between. Germline V gene sequence: CDR1 MGHDK, CDR2 SYGVNS. The CDR3 is made up of 15 amino acids. Based on the CDR3 plus reference TRBV25-1 and TRBJ1-1, the full variable domain is EADIYQTPRYLVIGTGKKITLECSQTMGHDKMYWYQQDPGMELHLIHYSYGVNSTEKGDLSSESTVSRIRTEHFPLTLESARPSHTSQYLCASSEGGRVNTEAFFGQGTRLTVV.

The V call is TRBV5-1, the J call TRBJ2-3, with TRBD2 matching 12 bases. V was clipped by 1 base and J by 3 bases; unmatched bases: 9. The germline CDR1 and CDR2 sequences are SGHRS and YFSETQ. This CDR3 is 18 amino acids long. In DNA, the CDR3 is TGCGCCAGCAGCTTGATCCCCCTAGCGGGGGGGCCGACAGATACGCAGTATTTT. Residues: CASSLIPLAGGPTDTQYF.

This clone was observed a handful of times. The chain combines TRBV15 with TRBJ1-6; D is unresolved. Between the trimmed V and J ends, which lost 0 bases and 8 bases, there was a span of 5 bases. From germline, CDR1 is LNHNV and CDR2 YYDKDF (reference sequence). This CDR3 has 13 residues. As DNA, the CDR3 is TGTGCCACCAGCAGAGAAGGAGATTCACCCCTCCACTTT. This translates into CATSREGDSPLHF.

The chain recombines TRBV9 with TRBJ2-2; TRBD1 aligns across 9 bases. J was trimmed by 0 bases and V by 7 bases; bases with no gene match: 4. The V gene's germline CDR1 is SGDLS and CDR2 YYNGEE. The CDR3 runs to 15 residues. This chain's CDR3 is CASATGGSNTGELFF. The CDR3 DNA is TGTGCCAGCGCAACAGGGGGCTCGAACACCGGGGAGCTGTTTTTT. The full variable domain, completed using reference TRBV9 and TRBJ2-2, is DSGVTQTPKHLITATGQRVTLRCSPRSGDLSVYWYQQSLDQGLQFLIQYYNGEERAKGNILERFSAQQFPDLHSELNLSSLELGDSALYFCASATGGSNTGELFFGEGSRLTVL.

CDR3 loop: CASSRMTGGYGYTF. As DNA, the CDR3 is TGTGCCAGCAGTAGGATGACAGGGGGCTATGGCTACACCTTC. The chain recombines TRBV7-2 with TRBJ1-2; 9 bases agree with TRBD1. CDR1 and CDR2 from the germline V gene are SGHTA and FQGNSA. This CDR3 has 14 amino acids. V gave up 6 bases and J gave up 4 bases; unmatched junction bases: 6.

The chain carries TRBV3-1 (or the pseudogene TRBV3-2) and TRBJ1-6; D unresolved. CDR1 and CDR2 (germline): LGHDT, YNNKEL (reference sequence). The CDR3 loop spans 14 amino acids. V was shortened by 0 bases and J by 7 bases, with 7 bases between the two germline ends. The CDR3 DNA is TGTGCCAGCAGCCAAGATATTCAGAATTCACCCCTCCACTTT. Its translation: CASSQDIQNSPLHF.

The chain uses TRBV3-1 (or the pseudogene TRBV3-2) and TRBJ2-3; possibly TRBD1 for D (5 bases). Trimming removed 3 bases from V and 0 bases from J, with 7 bases in between. CDR1 is LGHDT, CDR2 YNNKEL, per germline (reference sequence). The CDR3 has 14 residues. CDR3 sequence (DNA): TGTGCCAGCAGCCAGTCAGGGAGCACAGATACGCAGTATTTT. Translation gives CASSQSGSTDTQYF.

The chain has TRBV6-5 and TRBJ2-2, with a weak D call TRBD1 (6 bases). V was cut by 5 bases and J by 2 bases, with 9 bases left in between. The CDR3 length is 14 residues. Germline V gene lookup returns CDR1 MNHEY and CDR2 SVGAGI. This CDR3 is CASSTGRNTGELFF. In DNA form, the CDR3 reads TGTGCCAGCAGTACAGGGCGTAACACCGGGGAGCTGTTTTTT.

This clone was recorded once. V gene TRBV5-1 combines with J gene TRBJ1-1, with 9 bases fitting TRBD1. CDR3 size: 17 residues. Trimming took 0 bases from V and 4 from J; bases not matched to a gene: 10. The germline gives CDR1 SGHRS, CDR2 YFSETQ. CDR3 sequence: CASSLGLQGAAGTEAFF. As DNA, the CDR3 is TGCGCCAGCAGCTTGGGATTACAGGGGGCGGCTGGCACTGAAGCTTTCTTT.

This rearrangement joins TRBV27 to TRBJ1-1, with D possibly being TRBD1 (5 bases). Germline assignment: CDR1 MNHEY and CDR2 SMNVEV (reference sequence). Trimming cost V 6 bases and J 1 base, with 18 bases left between them. This CDR3 region has 16 residues. In DNA form, the CDR3 reads TGTGCCAGCAGGCAGCCAGGGAGAGGAGGGAACACTGAAGCTTTCTTT. This translates into CASRQPGRGGNTEAFF.